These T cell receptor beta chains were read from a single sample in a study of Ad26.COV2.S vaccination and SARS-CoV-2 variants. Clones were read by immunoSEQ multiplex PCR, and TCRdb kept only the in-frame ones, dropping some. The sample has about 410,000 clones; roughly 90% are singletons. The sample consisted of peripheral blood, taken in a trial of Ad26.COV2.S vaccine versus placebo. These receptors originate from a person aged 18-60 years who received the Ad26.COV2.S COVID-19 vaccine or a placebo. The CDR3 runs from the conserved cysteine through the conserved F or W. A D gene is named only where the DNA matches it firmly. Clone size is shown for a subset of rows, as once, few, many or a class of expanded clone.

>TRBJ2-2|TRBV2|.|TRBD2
TGTGCCAGCAGTGAAACTAGCGGGAGGTCCACCGGGGAGCTGTTTTTT
CASSETSGRSTGELFF
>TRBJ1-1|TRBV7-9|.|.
TGTGCCAGCAGCTTAGATGCTGGGGCAGGGACTTTCTTT
CASSLDAGAGTFF
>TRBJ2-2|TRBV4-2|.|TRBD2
TGTGCCAGCAGCCCTGGCCTACTAGCGGGAAAAACCGGGGAGCTGTTTTTT
CASSPGLLAGKTGELFF
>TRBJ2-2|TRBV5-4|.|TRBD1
TGTGCCAGCAGCTTGGGGACAGGGACGAACACCGGGGAGCTGTTTTTT
CASSLGTGTNTGELFF
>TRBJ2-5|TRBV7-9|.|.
TGTGCCAGCAGTTCACCCATCCGTGTCGACGAGACCCAGTACTTC
CASSSPIRVDETQYF
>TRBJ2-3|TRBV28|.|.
TGTGCCAGCAGTCGCGTGGGGGGTGGCACAGATACGCAGTATTTT
CASSRVGGGTDTQYF
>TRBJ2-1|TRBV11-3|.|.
TGTGCCAGCAGCCCCGGGTTTGGGTTTGGGATTTACAATGAGCAGTTCTTC
CASSPGFGFGIYNEQFF
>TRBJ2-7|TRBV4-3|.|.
TGCGCCAGCAGCCAAGATCGGCGCGGGTTAGTCGAGCAGTACTTC
CASSQDRRGLVEQYF
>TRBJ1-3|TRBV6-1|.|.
TGTGCCAGCAGTGAAATACAGGGCGCTGGAAACACCATATATTTT
CASSEIQGAGNTIYF
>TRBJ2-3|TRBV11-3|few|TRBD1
TGTGCCAGCAGCCCTATGACCGGGACAGGGTTAGATACGCAGTATTTT
CASSPMTGTGLDTQYF
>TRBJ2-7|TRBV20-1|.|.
TGCAGTGCTAGCCGATTCTACGAGCAGTACTTC
CSASRFYEQYF
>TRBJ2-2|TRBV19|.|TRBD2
TGTGCCAGTAGTATGGTAGCGGGAGGGAACACCGGGGAGCTGTTTTTT
CASSMVAGGNTGELFF
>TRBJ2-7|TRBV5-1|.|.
TGCGCCAGCAGCTCTGGGGGGGCAGGGCTTTCCTACGAGCAGTACTTC
CASSSGGAGLSYEQYF
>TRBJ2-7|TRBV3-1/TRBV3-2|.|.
TGTGCCAGCAGCCAAGATTCTAGCGCCGGCGAGCAGTACTTC
CASSQDSSAGEQYF